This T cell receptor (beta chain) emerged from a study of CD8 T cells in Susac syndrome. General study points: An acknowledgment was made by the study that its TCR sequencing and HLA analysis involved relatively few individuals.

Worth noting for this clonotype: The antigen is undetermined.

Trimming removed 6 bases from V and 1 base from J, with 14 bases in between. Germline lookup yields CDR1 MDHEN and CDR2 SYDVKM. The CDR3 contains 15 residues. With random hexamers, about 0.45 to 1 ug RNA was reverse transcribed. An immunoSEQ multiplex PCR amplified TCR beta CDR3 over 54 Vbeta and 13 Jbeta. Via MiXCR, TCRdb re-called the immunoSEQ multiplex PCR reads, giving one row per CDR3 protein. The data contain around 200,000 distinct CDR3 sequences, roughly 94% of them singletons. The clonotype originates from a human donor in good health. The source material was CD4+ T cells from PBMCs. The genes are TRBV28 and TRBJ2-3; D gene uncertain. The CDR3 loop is CASSITAPGTDTQYF. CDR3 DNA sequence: TGTGCCAGCAGCATAACGGCCCCAGGCACAGATACGCAGTATTTT.